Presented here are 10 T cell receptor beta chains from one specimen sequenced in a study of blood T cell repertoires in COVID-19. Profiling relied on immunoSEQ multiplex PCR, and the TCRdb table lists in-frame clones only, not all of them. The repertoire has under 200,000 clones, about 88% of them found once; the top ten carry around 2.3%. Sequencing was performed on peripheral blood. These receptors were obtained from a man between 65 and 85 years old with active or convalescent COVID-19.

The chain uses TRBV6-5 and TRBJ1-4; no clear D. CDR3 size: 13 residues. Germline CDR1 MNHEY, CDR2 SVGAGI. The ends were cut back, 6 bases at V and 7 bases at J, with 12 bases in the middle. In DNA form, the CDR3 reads TGTGCCAGCAGCATCCGGTTCGCTGAAAAACTGTTTTTT. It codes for CASSIRFAEKLFF.

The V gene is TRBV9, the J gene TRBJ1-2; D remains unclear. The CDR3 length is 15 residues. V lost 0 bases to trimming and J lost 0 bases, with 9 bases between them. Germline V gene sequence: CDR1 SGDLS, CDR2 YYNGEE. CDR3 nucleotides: TGTGCCAGCAGCGTAGCTACGGAGGCTAACTATGGCTACACCTTC. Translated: CASSVATEANYGYTF.

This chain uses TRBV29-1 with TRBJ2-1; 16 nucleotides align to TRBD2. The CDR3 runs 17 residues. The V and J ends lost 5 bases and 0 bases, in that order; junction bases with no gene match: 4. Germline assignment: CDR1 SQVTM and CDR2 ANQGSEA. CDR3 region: CSVTGTSGGGSYNEQFF. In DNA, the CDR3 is TGCAGCGTTACCGGGACTAGCGGGGGGGGCTCCTACAATGAGCAGTTCTTC.

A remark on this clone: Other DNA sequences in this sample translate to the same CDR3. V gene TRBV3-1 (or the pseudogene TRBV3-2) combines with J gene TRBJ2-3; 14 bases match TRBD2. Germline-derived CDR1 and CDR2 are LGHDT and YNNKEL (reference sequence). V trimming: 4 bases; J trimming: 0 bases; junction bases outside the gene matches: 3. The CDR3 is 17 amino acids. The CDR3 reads CASSRGLAGGSTDTQYF. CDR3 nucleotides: TGTGCCAGCAGCCGCGGACTAGCGGGGGGAAGCACAGATACGCAGTATTTT.

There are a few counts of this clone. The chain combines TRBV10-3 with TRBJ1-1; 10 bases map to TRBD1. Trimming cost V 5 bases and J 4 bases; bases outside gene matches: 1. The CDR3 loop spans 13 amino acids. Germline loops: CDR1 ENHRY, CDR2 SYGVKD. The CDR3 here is CAISWDRGTEAFF. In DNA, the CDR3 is TGTGCCATCAGTTGGGACAGGGGCACTGAAGCTTTCTTT.

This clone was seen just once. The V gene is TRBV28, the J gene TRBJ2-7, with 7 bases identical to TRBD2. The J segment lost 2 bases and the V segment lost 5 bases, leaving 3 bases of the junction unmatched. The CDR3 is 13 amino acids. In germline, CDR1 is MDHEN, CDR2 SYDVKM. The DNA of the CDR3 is TGTGCCAGCAGTGCGGGGGTGCCCTACGAGCAGTACTTC. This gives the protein CASSAGVPYEQYF.

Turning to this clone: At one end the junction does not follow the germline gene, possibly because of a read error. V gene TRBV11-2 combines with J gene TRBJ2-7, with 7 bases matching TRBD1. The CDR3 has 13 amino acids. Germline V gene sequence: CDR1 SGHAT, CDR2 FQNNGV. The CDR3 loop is CASSLNRQGGSSF. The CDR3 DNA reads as TGTGCCAGCAGCTTGAATCGACAGGGCGGGTCGAGCTTC.

In DNA form, the CDR3 reads TGTGCCAGCAGCCAGGGAGGAGAGACCCAGTACTTC. Protein sequence: CASSQGGETQYF. The chain has TRBV11-3 and TRBJ2-5; perhaps TRBD2 as D (6 bases). The CDR3 covers 12 residues. The V and J ends lost 5 bases and 4 bases respectively, with 8 bases between them. Germline V CDR1 and CDR2: SGHNT, YENEEA.

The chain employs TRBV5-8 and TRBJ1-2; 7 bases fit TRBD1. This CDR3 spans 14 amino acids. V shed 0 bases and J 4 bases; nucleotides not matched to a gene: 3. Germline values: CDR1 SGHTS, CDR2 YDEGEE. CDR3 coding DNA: TGTGCCAGCAGCTTGGTGTCAGGGGGCTATGGCTACACCTTC. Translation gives CASSLVSGGYGYTF.

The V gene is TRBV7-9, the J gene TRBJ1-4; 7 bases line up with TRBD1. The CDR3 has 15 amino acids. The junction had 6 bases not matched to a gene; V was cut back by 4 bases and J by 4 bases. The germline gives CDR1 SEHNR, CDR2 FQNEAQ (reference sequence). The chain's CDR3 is CASSWRQGLNEKLFF. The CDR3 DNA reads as TGTGCCAGCAGCTGGCGACAGGGACTTAATGAAAAACTGTTTTTT.